This passage covers 23 T cell receptor beta chains from one sample sequenced in a study of T cells expressing NK-cell markers. TCRdb re-called the 5' RACE reads; one entry per CDR3 protein, DNA not given. This sample contains 160,000 or so distinct CDR3 sequences. The sample was blood T cells: a sorted CD56 or NKG2C T cell subset, CD4+ or CD8+ T cells, or bulk PBMC T cells (not recorded which). Receptors originate from a woman between 18 and 69 years old in good health.

The chain's CDR3 is CASSLEGSRSYEQYF. J is TRBJ2-7 and V is TRBV28; the D call from TCRdb, TRBD2, cannot be confirmed without DNA. Germline loops: CDR1 MDHEN, CDR2 SYDVKM. This CDR3 has 15 amino acids. Together with reference TRBV28 and TRBJ2-7, the CDR3 gives the full variable domain: DVKVTQSSRYLVKRTGEKVFLECVQDMDHENMFWYRQDPGLGLRLIYFSYDVKMKEKGDIPEGYSVSREKKERFSLILESASTNQTSMYLCASSLEGSRSYEQYFGPGTRLTVT.

This chain connects TRBV12-3 or TRBV12-4 to TRBJ1-4. The CDR3 loop spans 14 amino acids. The CDR3 sequence is CASSTQGSREKLFF.

The gene calls are TRBV5-6 and TRBJ2-7; the TRBD2 assignment by TCRdb is unverifiable without DNA. Per germline, CDR1 SGHDT and CDR2 YYEEEE. The CDR3 contains 14 residues. This chain's CDR3 is CASSLIGEVHEQYF.

The chain employs TRBV7-9 and TRBJ1-4; with no DNA, the TCRdb D assignment of TRBD1 cannot be verified. This CDR3 is 15 amino acids long. Germline-derived CDR1 and CDR2 are SEHNR and FQNEAQ (reference sequence). The CDR3 region is CASSPGPGQGEKLFF. The full variable domain, with the rest looked up from reference TRBV7-9 and TRBJ1-4, is DTGVSQNPRHKITKRGQNVTFRCDPISEHNRLYWYRQTLGQGPEFLTYFQNEAQLEKSRLLSDRFSAERPKGSFSTLEIQRTEQGDSAMYLCASSPGPGQGEKLFFGSGTQLSVL.

The chain joins TRBV11-3 to TRBJ2-2; the TCRdb D gene call, TRBD1, has no DNA to confirm it. The CDR3 sequence is 16 residues long. Germline V gives CDR1 SGHNT, CDR2 YENEEA. CDR3 region: CASSHGWTGGTGELFF.

The J gene is TRBJ2-7, the V gene TRBV28; TCRdb lists TRBD1, though no DNA is available to test this call. The germline V gene encodes CDR1 MDHEN and CDR2 SYDVKM. This CDR3 comprises 15 residues. CDR3 sequence: CASSSPGEMGYEQYF.

The chain has TRBV20-1 and TRBJ1-1; lacking DNA, the TRBD1 call made by TCRdb goes unchecked. The CDR3 runs to 14 residues. The germline CDR1 and CDR2 sequences are DFQATT and SNEGSKA (reference sequence). The CDR3 sequence is CSARRGAGNTEAFF.

This chain connects TRBV2 to TRBJ2-6; TCRdb outputs TRBD1, but without DNA this stays unchecked. CDR3 length: 19 amino acids. Germline V lookup: CDR1 SNHLY, CDR2 FYNNEI. The CDR3 sequence is CASSPLPGQFNSGANVLTF.

V and J are TRBV5-1 and TRBJ2-7; lacking DNA, the TRBD2 call made by TCRdb goes unchecked. The CDR3 is 15 amino acids. CDR1 is SGHRS, CDR2 YFSETQ, per germline. The CDR3: CASSESSGSLNEQYF.

This sequence joins TRBV6-1 and TRBJ2-7; no DNA is available, so the TRBD1 call from TCRdb remains unchecked. The germline gives CDR1 MNHNS, CDR2 SASEGT. The CDR3 has 15 residues. The CDR3 protein is CATRTDLLKSYEQYF.

The V and J genes are TRBV18 and TRBJ2-5; TCRdb outputs TRBD2, but without DNA this stays unchecked. The CDR3 is made up of 17 amino acids. Germline CDR1 and CDR2: KGHSH and LQKENI. CDR3 loop: CASSPPGLADNQETQYF.

The chain joins TRBV12-3 or TRBV12-4 to TRBJ1-3. CDR3 length equals 16 residues. The CDR3 reads CASNLTPRSSGNTIYF.

The chain uses TRBV10-3 and TRBJ2-3; TCRdb's D call, TRBD2, is unchecked because there is no DNA. Germline lookup yields CDR1 ENHRY and CDR2 SYGVKD. The CDR3 consists of 14 residues. CDR3: CAMASGSKTDTQYF.

The chain recombines TRBV20-1 with TRBJ1-5. CDR3 length: 12 amino acids. Looked up from germline, CDR1 is DFQATT and CDR2 is SNEGSKA (reference sequence). CDR3 sequence: CSVHTVNQPQHF.

This chain links TRBV3-1 with TRBJ2-1; TCRdb indicates TRBD2, and absent DNA this call remains unverified. The germline V gene has CDR1 LGHDT and CDR2 YNNKEL (reference sequence). The CDR3 totals 17 residues. The CDR3 loop reads CASSRALLAGGRNEQFF.

The V and J genes are TRBV28 and TRBJ2-5; TCRdb's D gene call, TRBD1, goes unchecked for lack of DNA. CDR1 is MDHEN and CDR2 is SYDVKM in the germline V gene. The CDR3 is 19 residues long. The CDR3 spells CASRGRDRGNEEGQETQYF.

V usage is TRBV3-1 and J usage is TRBJ1-5; TCRdb picks TRBD1, but there is no DNA to check that call. This CDR3 has 14 residues. Per the germline V gene, CDR1 is LGHDT and CDR2 is YNNKEL (reference sequence). CDR3 sequence: CASSIGGRGQPQHF.

The chain is built from TRBV6-5 and TRBJ2-3. Germline V lookup: CDR1 MNHEY, CDR2 SVGAGI. The CDR3 consists of 16 residues. The CDR3 reads CASSNLQAIKSNTQYF.

This sequence joins TRBV7-9 and TRBJ1-1; TCRdb designates TRBD1, a call that cannot be tested without DNA. The CDR3 spans 15 residues. Germline loops: CDR1 SEHNR, CDR2 FQNEAQ (reference sequence). CDR3 in amino acids: CASSLASRGDTEAFF.

The chain has TRBV14 and TRBJ2-2; no DNA is available, so the TRBD1 call from TCRdb remains unchecked. The CDR3 sequence is 17 residues long. The germline CDR1 and CDR2 sequences are SGHDN and FVKESK. The CDR3 sequence: CASSQPRDRGRVGELFF.

The rearrangement links TRBV5-6 to TRBJ2-1; TCRdb's D call, TRBD1, is unchecked because there is no DNA. The germline V gene encodes CDR1 SGHDT and CDR2 YYEEEE. The CDR3 runs to 14 residues. This chain's CDR3 is CASSWGQFDNEQFF.

The chain employs TRBV6-6 and TRBJ1-2; TCRdb designates TRBD1, a call that cannot be tested without DNA. The CDR3 runs to 13 residues. Germline assignment: CDR1 MNHNY and CDR2 SVGAGI (reference sequence). The CDR3: CASSSGTSRGYTF.

This chain joins TRBV6-1 and TRBJ2-7; TCRdb's D call, TRBD2, is unchecked because there is no DNA. The CDR3 has 15 amino acids. The germline V gene encodes CDR1 MNHNS and CDR2 SASEGT. CDR3 sequence: CASSRLAGGSYEQYF.